The clone carrying this T cell receptor (beta chain) came up a few times. What it binds is not known. Then a second PCR, running roughly 6 to 12 cycles, was carried out with a sample-barcoded 5' primer and a J-beta primer mix. TCRdb redid the calling of the 5' RACE reads with MiXCR, one entry per CDR3 protein. In the table there are a few hundred thousand distinct CDR3 sequences, around 27% of which are singletons. The record originates from a study of blood T cells in healthy people across ages. Background on the study: T cells yielded about one barcoded beta molecule per two cells through template switching.

With V trimmed by 8 bases and J by 12 bases, 9 bases remained unmatched. The V gene's germline CDR1 is MNHEY and CDR2 SMNVEV (reference sequence). CDR3 size: 12 residues. Study conclusions and caveats: Changes seen in expanded clonotypes were possibly confounded by donor CMV status left unknown. Estimated diversity across one million T cells was deemed an underestimate.

This sample was shared with a second study, whose subject was T cells of mothers and their children. That work adds: Input to cDNA synthesis comprised all extracted RNA, at a ratio of approximately 1.5 ug per 15 ul.

V usage is TRBV27 and J usage is TRBJ1-4; TRBD1 agrees at 7 bases. This receptor was taken from a boy between 2 and 10 years old in good health. The sequencing input was blood. The CDR3 bases are TGTGCCAGCGCTAACAGGGGATGGGAACTGTTTTTT. It encodes CASANRGWELFF. The whole variable domain, remainder taken from reference TRBV27 and TRBJ1-4, is EAQVTQNPRYLITVTGKKLTVTCSQNMNHEYMSWYRQDPGLGLRQIYYSMNVEVTDKGDVPEGYKVSRKEKRNFPLILESPSPNQTSLYFCASANRGWELFFGSGTQLSVL.